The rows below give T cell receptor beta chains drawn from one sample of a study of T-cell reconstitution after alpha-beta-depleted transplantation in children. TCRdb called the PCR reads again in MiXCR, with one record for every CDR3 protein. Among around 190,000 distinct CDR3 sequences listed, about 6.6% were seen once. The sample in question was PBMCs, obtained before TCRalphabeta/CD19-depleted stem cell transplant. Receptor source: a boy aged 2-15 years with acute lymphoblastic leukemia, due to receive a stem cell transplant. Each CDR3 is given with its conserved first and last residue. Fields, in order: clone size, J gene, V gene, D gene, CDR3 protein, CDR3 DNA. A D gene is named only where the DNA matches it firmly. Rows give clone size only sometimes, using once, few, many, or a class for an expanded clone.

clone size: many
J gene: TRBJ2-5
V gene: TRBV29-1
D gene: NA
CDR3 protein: CSVANRDWETQYF
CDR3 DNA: TGCAGCGTAGCTAACAGGGACTGGGAGACCCAGTACTTC

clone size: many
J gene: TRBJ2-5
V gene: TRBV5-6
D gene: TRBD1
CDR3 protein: CASSLEQGRETQYF
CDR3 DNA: TGTGCCAGCAGCTTGGAACAGGGGCGGGAGACCCAGTACTTC

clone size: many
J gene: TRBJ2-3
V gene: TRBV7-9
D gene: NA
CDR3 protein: CASSLDPFTQYF
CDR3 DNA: TGTGCCAGCAGCTTAGACCCTTTTACGCAGTATTTT

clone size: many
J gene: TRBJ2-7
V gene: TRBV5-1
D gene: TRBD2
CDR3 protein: CASSLTSGGATYEQYF
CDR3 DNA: TGCGCCAGCAGCTTGACTAGCGGGGGGGCCACGTACGAGCAGTACTTC

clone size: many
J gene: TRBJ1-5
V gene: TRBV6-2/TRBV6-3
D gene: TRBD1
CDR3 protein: CASSTGETHQPQHF
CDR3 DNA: TGTGCCAGCAGTACAGGGGAAACTCATCAGCCCCAGCATTTT

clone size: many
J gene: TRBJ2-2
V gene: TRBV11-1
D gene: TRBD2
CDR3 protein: CASSLASIGLAETGELFF
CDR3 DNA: TGTGCCAGCAGCTTAGCGTCGATCGGGCTAGCGGAGACCGGGGAGCTGTTTTTT

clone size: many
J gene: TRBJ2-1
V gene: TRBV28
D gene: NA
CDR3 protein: CASSDRGEQFF
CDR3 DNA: TGTGCCAGCAGTGACCGAGGTGAGCAGTTCTTC

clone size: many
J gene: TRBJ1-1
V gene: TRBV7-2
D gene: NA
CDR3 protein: CASRPMGTEAFF
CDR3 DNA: TGTGCCAGCCGGCCGATGGGGACTGAAGCTTTCTTT

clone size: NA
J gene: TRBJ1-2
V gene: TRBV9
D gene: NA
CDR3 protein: CASSVATLGGLDGYTF
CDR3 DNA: TGTGCCAGCAGCGTAGCTACTTTGGGCGGGCTAGATGGCTACACCTTC

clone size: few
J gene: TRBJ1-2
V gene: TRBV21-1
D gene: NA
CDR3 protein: CASSKARRLRLPGHGYTF
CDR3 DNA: TGTGCCAGCAGCAAAGCGCGGAGGTTACGCCTCCCAGGGCATGGCTACACCTTC

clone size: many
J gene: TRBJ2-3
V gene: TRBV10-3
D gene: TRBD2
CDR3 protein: CAILRESTDTQYF
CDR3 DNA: TGTGCCATCTTGCGGGAGAGCACAGATACGCAGTATTTT

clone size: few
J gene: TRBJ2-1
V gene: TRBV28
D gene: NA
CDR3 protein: CASGAFSSYNEQFF
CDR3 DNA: TGTGCCAGCGGGGCATTCAGCTCCTACAATGAGCAGTTCTTC

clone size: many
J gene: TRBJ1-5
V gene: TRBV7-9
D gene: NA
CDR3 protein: CASTREGNNQPQHF
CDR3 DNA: TGTGCCAGCACGCGGGAGGGAAACAATCAGCCCCAGCATTTT

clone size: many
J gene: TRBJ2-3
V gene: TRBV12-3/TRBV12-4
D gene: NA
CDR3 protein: CASSGLEDTQYF
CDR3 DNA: TGTGCCAGCAGCGGGTTGGAGGATACGCAGTATTTT

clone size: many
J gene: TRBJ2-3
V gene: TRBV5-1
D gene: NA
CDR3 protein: CASSLPSGQDTQYF
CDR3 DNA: TGCGCCAGCAGCTTACCTAGTGGGCAAGATACGCAGTATTTT

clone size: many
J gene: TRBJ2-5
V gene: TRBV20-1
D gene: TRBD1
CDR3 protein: CSARPRTGGEETQYF
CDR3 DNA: TGCAGTGCTAGACCCAGGACAGGGGGCGAAGAGACCCAGTACTTC

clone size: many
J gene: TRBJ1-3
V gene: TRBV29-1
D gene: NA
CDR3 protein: CSVLRENRNTIYF
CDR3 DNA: TGCAGTGTCCTTCGGGAGAATCGGAACACCATATATTTT

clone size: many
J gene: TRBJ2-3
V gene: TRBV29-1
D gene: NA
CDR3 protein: CSVWLGSSTSTDTQYF
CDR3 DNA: TGCAGCGTTTGGTTAGGGAGCTCCACTAGCACAGATACGCAGTATTTT

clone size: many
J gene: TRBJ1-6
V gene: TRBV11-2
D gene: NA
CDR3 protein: CASSLGFYNSPLHF
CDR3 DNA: TGTGCCAGCAGCTTAGGCTTTTATAATTCACCCCTCCACTTT

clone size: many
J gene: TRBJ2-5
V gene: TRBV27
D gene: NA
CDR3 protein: CASSRNKGGETQYF
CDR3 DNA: TGTGCCAGCAGTCGGAATAAAGGAGGGGAGACCCAGTACTTC